These T cell receptor beta chains were read from a single sample in a study of T-cell memory formation after mild COVID-19. TCRdb re-derived calls from the 5' RACE reads in MiXCR, one entry per CDR3 protein. The table includes fewer than 200,000 distinct CDR3 sequences, over 10% detected once. The material sequenced was PBMCs or a T cell subset sorted from them (not recorded which). These receptor sequences come from a young man who had mild COVID-19 (a few samples of this study predate the infection). Cell type and time point are not known. Each CDR3 is given with its conserved first and last residue. A D gene is named only where the DNA matches it firmly. Size tells how often a clone was seen (once, few, many) or the class of an expanded clone, and some rows leave it out.

J gene,D gene,CDR3 length,clone size,V gene,CDR3 DNA,CDR3 protein
TRBJ2-5,NA,14,few,TRBV4-1,TGCGCCAGCAGCCAAGATTGGGCGAGGGAGACCCAGTACTTC,CASSQDWARETQYF
TRBJ1-2,TRBD1,16,few,TRBV4-1,TGCGCCAGCAGCCAACCCCTCAGACAGGGCCTCTATGGCTACACCTTC,CASSQPLRQGLYGYTF
TRBJ2-2,NA,14,NA,TRBV7-2,TGTGCCAGCAGCCATAACCAGTTCGCCGGGGAGCTGTTTTTT,CASSHNQFAGELFF
TRBJ2-1,TRBD2,15,few,TRBV7-2,TGTGCCAGCAGCATAAATAGCGGGGGACCGAATGAGCAGTTCTTC,CASSINSGGPNEQFF
TRBJ1-4,NA,11,NA,TRBV15,TGTGCCACCAGCAGAGATGGACCTCTGTTTTTT,CATSRDGPLFF
TRBJ2-3,NA,14,few,TRBV5-1,TGCGCCAGTTCCCCTACGGCTAGTCGAGATACGCAGTATTTT,CASSPTASRDTQYF
TRBJ1-1,NA,14,few,TRBV5-1,TGCGCCAGCAAACGGCAGGGCGCAGAGACTGAAGCTTTCTTT,CASKRQGAETEAFF
TRBJ2-5,NA,14,NA,TRBV7-7,TGTGCTAGCAGCTCCACTACAGGGTCAGAGACCCAGTACTTC,CASSSTTGSETQYF
TRBJ1-2,NA,13,NA,TRBV6-6,TGTGCCACTCCATCTCCGGGACTCTATGGCTACACCTTC,CATPSPGLYGYTF
TRBJ1-3,TRBD1,16,NA,TRBV7-2,TGTGCCAGCAGGCTGGCGGGACAGGGGGCGATCGGCGCTATATATTTT,CASRLAGQGAIGAIYF
TRBJ2-7,NA,14,many,TRBV9,TGTGCCAGCAGCGTAGAGCCCAGGAGTGAGGAGCAGTACTTC,CASSVEPRSEEQYF
TRBJ1-1,NA,12,few,TRBV3-1,TGTGCCAGCAGCCAAGGAGGTGTATCAGCTTTCTTT,CASSQGGVSAFF
TRBJ2-3,NA,16,few,TRBV5-1,TGCGCCAGCTTGGATGGCCGTGGCGGGGTGGCAGATACGCAGTATTTT,CASLDGRGGVADTQYF
TRBJ2-4,TRBD2,12,NA,TRBV20-1,TGCAGTGCCGAACCCGGGGGGAACATTCAGTACTTC,CSAEPGGNIQYF
TRBJ2-3,NA,16,NA,TRBV7-2,TGTGCCAGCAGCTCCGGGACATTCCTTATCACAGATACGCAGTATTTT,CASSSGTFLITDTQYF
TRBJ2-5,TRBD1,14,few,TRBV29-1,TGCAGCGTCCGACTGATCCAGGGGGCGAAGACCCAGTACTTC,CSVRLIQGAKTQYF
TRBJ2-1,NA,11,many,TRBV7-3,TGTGCCAGCAGCTTGGGGAATGAGCAGTTCTTC,CASSLGNEQFF
TRBJ2-5,NA,11,many,TRBV7-9,TGTGCCAGCAGAAACCAAGAGACCCAGTACTTC,CASRNQETQYF
TRBJ1-6,TRBD1,14,few,TRBV5-1,TGCGCCAGCAGCCCCGGGACAGGGGATTCACCCCTCCACTTT,CASSPGTGDSPLHF
TRBJ2-1,NA,14,NA,TRBV5-1,TGCGCCAGCCGAGGCGCGAGGGGGGCCGGTGAGCAGTTCTTC,CASRGARGAGEQFF
TRBJ1-1,NA,14,NA,TRBV12-3/TRBV12-4,TGTGCCAGTTGCGGACAAACTGTTCGGACTGAAGCTTTCTTT,CASCGQTVRTEAFF
TRBJ1-2,TRBD1,14,many,TRBV12-3/TRBV12-4,TGTGCCAGCAGTTTATCCTTGGACAGGAATGGCTACACCTTC,CASSLSLDRNGYTF
TRBJ2-6,TRBD2,14,few,TRBV20-1,TGCAGTGCTAGGAGCGGGGGAGGGGCCAACGTCCTGACTTTC,CSARSGGGANVLTF
TRBJ2-2,NA,13,few,TRBV14,TGTGCCAGCAGCCAAGTCTACTCCGGGGAGCTGTTTTTT,CASSQVYSGELFF
TRBJ1-5,NA,12,many,TRBV12-3/TRBV12-4,TGTGCCAGCAGCAATAGCAATCAGCCCCAGCATTTT,CASSNSNQPQHF
TRBJ1-2,NA,13,NA,TRBV6-6,TGTGCCAGCACTCCAGGGAAGTACTATGGCTACACCTTC,CASTPGKYYGYTF
TRBJ1-2,NA,11,few,TRBV12-3/TRBV12-4,TGTGCCAGCAGTTCCCTACGGGGCTACACCTTC,CASSSLRGYTF
TRBJ2-3,TRBD2,15,NA,TRBV24-1,TGTGCCACCAGTGAAACGGGACTAGCGTCGGATACGCAGTATTTT,CATSETGLASDTQYF
TRBJ1-1,NA,15,few,TRBV4-2,TGTGCCAGCAGCCAAGATTCGACAGGTTTCTCTGAAGCTTTCTTT,CASSQDSTGFSEAFF
TRBJ2-5,TRBD2,16,NA,TRBV20-1,TGCAGTGCTAGACCTCCGGGCGGGGGAAACCAAGAGACCCAGTACTTC,CSARPPGGGNQETQYF
TRBJ2-5,NA,14,few,TRBV5-1,TGCGCCAGCAGCCGAGGGGGGGCCCAAGAGACCCAGTACTTC,CASSRGGAQETQYF
TRBJ2-2,TRBD2,16,NA,TRBV5-1,TGCGCCAGCAGCCGCCCAGTAGCGGGGCACACCGGGGAGCTGTTTTTT,CASSRPVAGHTGELFF
TRBJ1-5,NA,16,few,TRBV4-2,TGTGCCAGCAGCCAAGTTGCCGGTTATAGCAATCAGCCCCAGCATTTT,CASSQVAGYSNQPQHF
TRBJ2-3,NA,14,few,TRBV4-1,TGCGCCAGCAGCCAAGGTCCCATTGGGGATACGCAGTATTTT,CASSQGPIGDTQYF
TRBJ2-2,TRBD1,14,NA,TRBV6-5,TGTGCCAGCAGGGACAGGGTGAGGACCGGGGAGCTGTTTTTT,CASRDRVRTGELFF
TRBJ2-7,NA,15,NA,TRBV5-1,TGCGCCAGCAGCTTGGCCTTGAGTGCCACCTACGAGCAGTACTTC,CASSLALSATYEQYF
TRBJ2-2,NA,15,NA,TRBV10-2,TGCGCCAGCACGAGGGCAACGCCGAACACCGGGGAGCTGTTTTTT,CASTRATPNTGELFF
TRBJ2-3,NA,12,NA,TRBV20-1,TGCAGTGCTAGAGTACGGACAGATACGCAGTATTTT,CSARVRTDTQYF
TRBJ1-5,NA,15,NA,TRBV10-3,TGTGCCATCAGTTTGGGTCAGGGACAAAATCAGCCCCAGCATTTT,CAISLGQGQNQPQHF
TRBJ2-5,NA,16,once,TRBV30,TGTGCCTGGAGCACCCATCCGGGACATGGGCGGGAGACCCAGTACTTC,CAWSTHPGHGRETQYF
TRBJ2-1,TRBD2,12,NA,TRBV20-1,TGCAGTGCTAGGGGGGGGGAGAATGAGCAGTTCTTC,CSARGGENEQFF
TRBJ2-2,TRBD2,16,few,TRBV27,TGTGCCAGCAGTCCCCTAGCGGGGGCCAACACCGGGGAGCTGTTTTTT,CASSPLAGANTGELFF
TRBJ2-1,TRBD2,13,NA,TRBV20-1,TGCAGTGCTAGGCCCGGACTAGCAAGGGAGCAGTTCTTC,CSARPGLAREQFF
TRBJ2-3,TRBD2,14,few,TRBV6-1,TGTGCCAGCAGTGAACGGGGGAGGGCAGATACGCAGTATTTT,CASSERGRADTQYF
TRBJ2-5,TRBD2,16,few,TRBV6-6,TGTGCCAGCAGTTACACGGGACTAGCGGGGCAAGAGACCCAGTACTTC,CASSYTGLAGQETQYF
TRBJ2-6,NA,14,few,TRBV12-3/TRBV12-4,TGTGCCAGTAGACGGGTCTCTGGGGCCAACGTCCTGACTTTC,CASRRVSGANVLTF
TRBJ1-4,NA,14,NA,TRBV3-1,TGTGCCAGCAGCCAACAGGGGTTTCGGGCAAAACTGTTTTTT,CASSQQGFRAKLFF
TRBJ2-1,NA,14,NA,TRBV3-1,TGTGCCAGCAGCCAAAGGGACTCCTACAATGAGCAGTTCTTC,CASSQRDSYNEQFF
TRBJ2-2,NA,13,NA,TRBV7-6,TGTGCCAGCAGCTTTGGGTGGACCGGGGAGCTGTTTTTT,CASSFGWTGELFF
TRBJ2-1,NA,13,NA,TRBV7-3,TGTGCCAGCAGCGAGGGACTCAACAATGAGCAGTTCTTC,CASSEGLNNEQFF
TRBJ2-3,NA,14,few,TRBV7-2,TGTGCCAGCAGGAGAGGACCGAACACAGATACGCAGTATTTT,CASRRGPNTDTQYF
TRBJ1-2,TRBD1,16,NA,TRBV9,TGTGCCAGCAGCGTGGGGACAGTTTTCTCTAACTATGGCTACACCTTC,CASSVGTVFSNYGYTF
TRBJ2-3,TRBD2,14,few,TRBV7-2,TGTGCCAGCAAAACTAGCGGGGGGTCAGATACGCAGTATTTT,CASKTSGGSDTQYF
TRBJ1-1,NA,14,many,TRBV5-1,TGCGCCAGCAGCTTGCTGGGGAGGAACACTGAAGCTTTCTTT,CASSLLGRNTEAFF
TRBJ2-5,NA,12,NA,TRBV20-1,TGCAGCCCGAGGACAGCACAAGAGACCCAGTACTTC,CSPRTAQETQYF